This passage covers 14 T cell receptor beta chains from one sample sequenced in a study of human CD4 T cells and Enterobacteriaceae (dated by TCRdb to 2020 to 2021). The library relied on the immunoSEQ multiplex PCR assay. TCRdb obtained this table from immuneACCESS and retained in-frame rearrangements with V and J assigned. These tables miss some clones; where compared with another copy, unresolved V genes account for less than half of the shortfall, and the remainder is unexplained. The sample table contains 700 to 1,000 clones; only one count was recorded for around 42% of them. Clones ranked in the top ten supply approximately 46% of the sample. Proliferating activated T cells were FACS-sorted as CFSE-low CD25+ ICOS+ cells after about 6-7 days. Sorted memory CD4+ T cells were CFSE-labeled and cultured at a 2:1 ratio with irradiated autologous monocytes pulsed with antigen. Memory CD4+ T cells were FACS-sorted on a FACSAria III to over 95% purity as all CD4+ cells other than CD45RA+CCR7+CD95- naive cells.

What was sequenced was bacteria-reactive CD4+ T cells grown in culture. This specimen's cell subset or site label, per the study, means: CFSE-low proliferating memory CD4 T cells sorted after in vitro stimulation with a heat-inactivated bacterium or M. tuberculosis lysate. These receptors all come from a human donor in good health.

This sequence joins TRBV28 and TRBJ1-1; D unclear. V lost 6 bases and J 5 bases, leaving 10 bases between the germline ends. The CDR3 consists of 12 residues. Germline V gene lookup returns CDR1 MDHEN and CDR2 SYDVKM. The CDR3 region is CASSRMTTEAFF. In DNA form, the CDR3 reads TGTGCCAGCAGCCGAATGACAACTGAAGCTTTCTTT.

As regards this clone: The junction departs from germline at one end; a sequencing error may be responsible. The sample carries other DNA sequences with the same CDR3. The V gene is TRBV6-9, the J gene TRBJ2-2; no clear D. Looked up from germline, CDR1 is MNHGY and CDR2 is SVAAGI. The CDR3 loop spans 13 amino acids. The CDR3 sequence: CASSDGNTGELFF. The DNA of the CDR3 is TGCGCCAGCAGTGACGGGAACACCGGGGAGCTGTTTTTT.

The chain uses TRBV7-2 and TRBJ2-1; 12 bases agree with TRBD2. The V and J ends lost 6 bases and 3 bases, in that order; junction bases with no gene match: 3. Per the germline V gene, CDR1 is SGHTA and CDR2 is FQGNSA. CDR3 size: 15 residues. The CDR3 spells CASRQTSGSYNEQFF. CDR3 in DNA: TGTGCCAGCAGACAGACTAGCGGGAGCTACAATGAGCAGTTCTTC.

This sequence joins TRBV6-7 and TRBJ1-4, with D uncertain. TRBV6-7 is an open reading frame whose function is uncertain. This CDR3 contains 13 residues. V was trimmed by 8 bases and J by 6 bases, leaving 13 bases between them. The CDR3 is CASAYQKYEKLFF. The CDR3 DNA sequence: TGTGCCAGCGCTTACCAAAAATATGAAAAACTGTTTTTT.

The CDR3, as DNA: TGCGCCAGCAGCTTGGCCGGGGGGGATGAAAAACTGTTTTTT. It yields the protein CASSLAGGDEKLFF. The chain combines TRBV5-1 with TRBJ1-4; possible D gene TRBD1, 5 bases. This CDR3 spans 14 amino acids. V was trimmed by 0 bases and J by 6 bases, leaving 9 bases between them. Germline CDR1 and CDR2: SGHRS and YFSETQ.

The V gene is TRBV5-5, the J gene TRBJ2-1, with D perhaps being TRBD1 or TRBD2 (5 bases each). The CDR3 is made up of 13 amino acids. Germline CDR1 and CDR2: SGHKS and YYEKEE (reference sequence). V shed 4 bases and J shed 7 bases, with 12 bases lying between them. The CDR3, as DNA: TGTGCCAGCAGCCTGGGGGTGACTAATGAGCAGTTCTTC. Translation: CASSLGVTNEQFF.

This clone was observed once. V and J are TRBV11-3 and TRBJ2-6; D is possibly TRBD2 (5 bases). The CDR3 contains 14 residues. Germline CDR1 and CDR2: SGHNT and YENEEA. Trimming removed 4 bases at V and 4 bases at J, with 8 bases between. The CDR3 spells CASSSPGGANVLTF. The CDR3 region has the DNA TGTGCCAGCAGCTCCCCGGGAGGGGCCAACGTCCTGACTTTC.

This clone was seen a few times. V is TRBV6-1 and J is TRBJ2-3, with unresolved D. Germline CDR1 is MNHNS and CDR2 is SASEGT. V was pared by 1 base and J by 3 bases, with 5 bases between. This CDR3 is built from 13 residues. For the CDR3, the DNA is TGTGCCAGCAGTGAAGACACTACAGATACGCAGTATTTT. It yields the protein CASSEDTTDTQYF.

This clone counts as medium-sized. The CDR3 here is CASSPAPMNTEAFF. The CDR3 DNA is TGTGCCAGCAGCCCGGCCCCTATGAACACTGAAGCTTTCTTT. The chain links TRBV5-8 to TRBJ1-1; no firm D call. The CDR3 consists of 14 residues. Germline V gene lookup returns CDR1 SGHTS and CDR2 YDEGEE. V was pared by 4 bases and J by 0 bases, with 10 bases between. Complete variable domain (other parts from reference TRBV5-8 and TRBJ1-1): EAGVTQSPTHLIKTRGQQATLRCSPISGHTSVYWYQQALGLGLQFLLWYDEGEERNRGNFPPRFSGRQFPNYSSELNVNALELEDSALYLCASSPAPMNTEAFFGQGTRLTVV.

The rearrangement links TRBV19 to TRBJ1-2, with 11 bases fitting TRBD1. The CDR3 totals 15 residues. Germline lookup yields CDR1 LNHDA and CDR2 SQIVND (reference sequence). V trimming: 4 bases; J trimming: 5 bases; junction bases outside the gene matches: 6. DNA of the CDR3: TGTGCCAGTAGTAACGGACAGGGGGCCGAGTATGGCTACACCTTC. Translating gives CASSNGQGAEYGYTF.

This sequence joins TRBV27 and TRBJ1-4; the match to TRBD1 covers 8 bases. The ends lost 3 bases at V and 8 bases at J; junction bases unmatched: 5. The CDR3 spans 14 residues. In germline, CDR1 is MNHEY, CDR2 SMNVEV (reference sequence). CDR3 sequence (DNA): TGTGCCAGCAGTTTCGCCGGGACAGGAGAAAAACTGTTTTTT. Encoded protein: CASSFAGTGEKLFF. The complete variable domain, with remaining parts taken from reference TRBV27 and TRBJ1-4, reads EAQVTQNPRYLITVTGKKLTVTCSQNMNHEYMSWYRQDPGLGLRQIYYSMNVEVTDKGDVPEGYKVSRKEKRNFPLILESPSPNQTSLYFCASSFAGTGEKLFFGSGTQLSVL.

The rearrangement joins TRBV7-9 to TRBJ1-1; 7 bases match TRBD1. V shed 4 bases, J shed 6 bases, and the junction held 11 bases outside the gene matches. The CDR3 totals 15 residues. Germline loops: CDR1 SEHNR, CDR2 FQNEAQ (reference sequence). In DNA, the CDR3 is TGTGCCAGCAGCTCCAACAGGGGTAGCAGCGCTGAAGCTTTCTTT. Its translation is CASSSNRGSSAEAFF. The entire variable domain, with the rest obtained from reference TRBV7-9 and TRBJ1-1, is as follows: DTGVSQNPRHKITKRGQNVTFRCDPISEHNRLYWYRQTLGQGPEFLTYFQNEAQLEKSRLLSDRFSAERPKGSFSTLEIQRTEQGDSAMYLCASSSNRGSSAEAFFGQGTRLTVV.

The chain couples TRBV4-2 to TRBJ2-3; 8 bases are a match to TRBD2. The germline CDR1 and CDR2 sequences are LGHNA and YNFKEQ. J gave up 3 bases and V 0 bases, and 5 bases lay outside the gene matches. The CDR3 covers 16 residues. The CDR3 nucleotides read TGTGCCAGCAGCCAAGATTCGGCGGGAGGAACAGATACGCAGTATTTT. Protein: CASSQDSAGGTDTQYF.

In DNA form, the CDR3 reads TGTGCCAGCAGTTACGCCGGGACAGGGAGGAACGAGCAGTACTTC. Residues: CASSYAGTGRNEQYF. This chain links TRBV6-5 with TRBJ2-7; 9 nucleotides agree with TRBD1. V lost 2 bases, J lost 5 bases, and 7 bases stayed unmatched. This CDR3 contains 15 residues. Germline CDR1 reads MNHEY; CDR2 reads SVGAGI.